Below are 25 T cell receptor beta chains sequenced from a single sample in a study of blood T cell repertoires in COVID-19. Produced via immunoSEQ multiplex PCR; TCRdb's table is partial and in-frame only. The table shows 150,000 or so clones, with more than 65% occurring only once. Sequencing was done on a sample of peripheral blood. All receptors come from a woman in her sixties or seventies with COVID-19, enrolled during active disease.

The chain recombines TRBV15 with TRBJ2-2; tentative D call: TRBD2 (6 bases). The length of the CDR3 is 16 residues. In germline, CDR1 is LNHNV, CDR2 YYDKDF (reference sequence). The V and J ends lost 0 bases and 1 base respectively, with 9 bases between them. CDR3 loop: CATSRDPGVNTGELFF. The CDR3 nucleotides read TGTGCCACCAGCAGAGATCCGGGGGTGAACACCGGGGAGCTGTTTTTT.

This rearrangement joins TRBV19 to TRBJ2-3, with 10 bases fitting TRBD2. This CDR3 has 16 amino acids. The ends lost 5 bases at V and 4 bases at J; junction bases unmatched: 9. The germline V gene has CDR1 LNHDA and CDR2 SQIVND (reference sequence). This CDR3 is CASSVSSGGESDTQYF. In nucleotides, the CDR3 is TGTGCCAGTAGTGTATCCAGCGGGGGGGAATCAGATACGCAGTATTTT.

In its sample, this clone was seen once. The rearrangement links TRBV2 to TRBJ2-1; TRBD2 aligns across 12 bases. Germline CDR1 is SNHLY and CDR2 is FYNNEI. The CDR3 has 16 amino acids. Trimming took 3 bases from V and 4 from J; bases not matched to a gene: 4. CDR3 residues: CASSDLAGGLYNEQFF. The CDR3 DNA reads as TGTGCCAGCAGTGATCTAGCGGGGGGGCTATACAATGAGCAGTTCTTC.

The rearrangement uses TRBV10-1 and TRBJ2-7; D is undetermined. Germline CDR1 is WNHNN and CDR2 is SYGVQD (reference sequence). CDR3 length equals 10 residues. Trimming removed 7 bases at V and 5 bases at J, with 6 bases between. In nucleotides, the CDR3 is TGCGCCAGCAAACTGGACGAGCAGTACGTC. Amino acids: CASKLDEQYV.

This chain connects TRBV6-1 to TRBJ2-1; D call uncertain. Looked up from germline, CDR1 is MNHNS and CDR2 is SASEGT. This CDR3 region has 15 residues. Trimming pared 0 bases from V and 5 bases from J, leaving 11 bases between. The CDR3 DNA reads TGTGCCAGCAGTGAAGCCCAAAACAGAAACAATGAGCAGTTCTTC. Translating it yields CASSEAQNRNNEQFF.

The CDR3 spells CASNLTGGGGYTF. The CDR3 nucleotides read TGTGCCAGCAACTTGACAGGGGGCGGTGGCTACACCTTC. The rearrangement links TRBV21-1 to TRBJ1-2; TRBD1 is taken as the D call from the table, unchecked against the DNA. TRBV21-1 is tagged as a pseudogene. This CDR3 region has 13 residues.

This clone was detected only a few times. The CDR3 spells CASSLGVEASNEKLFF. The CDR3 nucleotides read TGTGCCAGCAGCTTAGGGGTGGAGGCGTCTAATGAAAAACTGTTTTTT. The chain uses TRBV11-2 and TRBJ1-4; no reliable D call. The V gene lost 1 base and the J gene lost 3 bases, with 12 bases spanning the gap. The CDR3 spans 16 residues. Germline CDR1 reads SGHAT; CDR2 reads FQNNGV.

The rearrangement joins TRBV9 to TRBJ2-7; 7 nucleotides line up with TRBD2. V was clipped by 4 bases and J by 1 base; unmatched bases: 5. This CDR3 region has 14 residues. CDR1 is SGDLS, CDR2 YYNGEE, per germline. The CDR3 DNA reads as TGTGCCAGCAGCTCCGCGGGAGTTTCCTACGAGCAGTACTTC. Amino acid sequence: CASSSAGVSYEQYF.

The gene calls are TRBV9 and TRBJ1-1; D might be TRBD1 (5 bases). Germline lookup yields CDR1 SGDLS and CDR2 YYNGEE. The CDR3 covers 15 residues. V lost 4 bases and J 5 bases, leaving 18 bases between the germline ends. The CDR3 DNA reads TGTGCCAGCAGCCCAGGGTGGGCAGTCGGAACTGAAGCTTTCTTT. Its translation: CASSPGWAVGTEAFF.

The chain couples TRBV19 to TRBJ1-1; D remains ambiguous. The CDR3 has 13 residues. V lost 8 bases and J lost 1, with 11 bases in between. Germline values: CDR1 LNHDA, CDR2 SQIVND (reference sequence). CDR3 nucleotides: TGTGCCAGTGGGAGTAGTGGGAACACTGAAGCTTTCTTT. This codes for CASGSSGNTEAFF.

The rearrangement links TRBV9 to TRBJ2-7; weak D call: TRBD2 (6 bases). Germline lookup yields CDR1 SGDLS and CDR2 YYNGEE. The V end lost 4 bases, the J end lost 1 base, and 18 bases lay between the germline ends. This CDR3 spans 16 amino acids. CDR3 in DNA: TGTGCCAGCAGCCGCTCACCCGGGACTCAATCCTACGAGCAGTACTTC. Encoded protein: CASSRSPGTQSYEQYF.

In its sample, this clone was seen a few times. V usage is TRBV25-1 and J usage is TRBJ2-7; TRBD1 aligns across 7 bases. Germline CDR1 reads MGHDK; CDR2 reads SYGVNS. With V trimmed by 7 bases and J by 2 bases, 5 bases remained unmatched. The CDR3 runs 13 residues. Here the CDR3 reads CASKGQAPYEQYF. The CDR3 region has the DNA TGTGCCAGCAAAGGACAGGCTCCCTACGAGCAGTACTTC.

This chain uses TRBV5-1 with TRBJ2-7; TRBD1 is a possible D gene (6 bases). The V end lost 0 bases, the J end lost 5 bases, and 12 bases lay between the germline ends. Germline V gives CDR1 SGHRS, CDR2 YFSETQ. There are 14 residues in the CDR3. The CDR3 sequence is CASSLAGDNDEQYV. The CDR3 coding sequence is TGCGCCAGCAGCTTGGCCGGGGACAACGACGAGCAGTACGTC.

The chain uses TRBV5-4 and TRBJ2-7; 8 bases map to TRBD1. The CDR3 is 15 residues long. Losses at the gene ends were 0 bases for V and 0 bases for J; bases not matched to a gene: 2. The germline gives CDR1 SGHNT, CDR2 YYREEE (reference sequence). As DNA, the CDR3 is TGTGCCAGCAGCTTGGGACAGGGGAACTCCTACGAGCAGTACTTC. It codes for CASSLGQGNSYEQYF. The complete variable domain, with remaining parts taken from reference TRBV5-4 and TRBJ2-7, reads ETGVTQSPTHLIKTRGQQVTLRCSSQSGHNTVSWYQQALGQGPQFIFQYYREEENGRGNFPPRFSGLQFPNYSSELNVNALELDDSALYLCASSLGQGNSYEQYFGPGTRLTVT.

The CDR3 bases are TGTGCCAGCAGTCGGACGGGGGTGTCCTACGAGCAGTACTTC. Protein: CASSRTGVSYEQYF. V and J are TRBV28 and TRBJ2-7; possible D gene TRBD2, 6 bases. The germline V gene has CDR1 MDHEN and CDR2 SYDVKM. Trimming cost V 5 bases and J 1 base, with 12 bases left between them. The CDR3 runs 14 residues.

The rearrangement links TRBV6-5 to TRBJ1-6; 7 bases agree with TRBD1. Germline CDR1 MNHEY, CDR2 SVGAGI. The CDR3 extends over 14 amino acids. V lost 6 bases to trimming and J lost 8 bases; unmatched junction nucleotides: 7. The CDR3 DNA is TGTGCCAGCAGAACCGGGACAGACTATTCACCCCTCCACTTT. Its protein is CASRTGTDYSPLHF.

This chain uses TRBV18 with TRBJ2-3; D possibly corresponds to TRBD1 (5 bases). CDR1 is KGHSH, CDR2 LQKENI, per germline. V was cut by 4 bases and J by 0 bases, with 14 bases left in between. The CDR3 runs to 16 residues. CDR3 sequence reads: CASSQQTVASTDTQYF. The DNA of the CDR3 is TGTGCCAGCTCACAACAGACAGTTGCTAGCACAGATACGCAGTATTTT.

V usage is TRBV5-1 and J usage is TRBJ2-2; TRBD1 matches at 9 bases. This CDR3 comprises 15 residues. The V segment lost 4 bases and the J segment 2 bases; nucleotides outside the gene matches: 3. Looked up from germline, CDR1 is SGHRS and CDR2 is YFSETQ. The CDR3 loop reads CASSRDRVNTGELFF. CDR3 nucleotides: TGCGCCAGCAGCCGGGACAGGGTTAACACCGGGGAGCTGTTTTTT.

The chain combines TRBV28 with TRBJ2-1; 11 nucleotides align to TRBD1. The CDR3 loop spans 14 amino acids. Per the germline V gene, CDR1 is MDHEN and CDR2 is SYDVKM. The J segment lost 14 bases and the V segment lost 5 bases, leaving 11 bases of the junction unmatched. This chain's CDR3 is CASSTTSRTGGKFF. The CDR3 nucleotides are TGTGCCAGCAGTACAACATCTCGGACAGGGGGCAAGTTCTTC.

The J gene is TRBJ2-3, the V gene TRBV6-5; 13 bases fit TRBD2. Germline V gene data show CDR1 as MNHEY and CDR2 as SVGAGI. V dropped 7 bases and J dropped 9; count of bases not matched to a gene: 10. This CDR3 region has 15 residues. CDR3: CASTTTSGGQGTQYF. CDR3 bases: TGTGCCAGCACAACGACTAGCGGGGGGCAGGGCACGCAGTATTTT.

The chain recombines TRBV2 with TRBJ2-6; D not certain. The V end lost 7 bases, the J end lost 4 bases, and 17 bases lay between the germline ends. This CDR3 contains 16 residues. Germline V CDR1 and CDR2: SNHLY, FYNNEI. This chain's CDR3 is CASTLSRNTGANVLTF. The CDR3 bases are TGTGCCAGCACCCTATCGAGGAACACCGGGGCCAACGTCCTGACTTTC.

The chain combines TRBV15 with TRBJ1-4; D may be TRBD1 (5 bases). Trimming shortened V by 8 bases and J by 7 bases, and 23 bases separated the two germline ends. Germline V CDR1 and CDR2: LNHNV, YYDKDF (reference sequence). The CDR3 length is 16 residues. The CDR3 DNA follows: TGTGCCACCGCGAAAGGGGTTTCGAGAGTGACTGAAAAACTGTTTTTT. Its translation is CATAKGVSRVTEKLFF.

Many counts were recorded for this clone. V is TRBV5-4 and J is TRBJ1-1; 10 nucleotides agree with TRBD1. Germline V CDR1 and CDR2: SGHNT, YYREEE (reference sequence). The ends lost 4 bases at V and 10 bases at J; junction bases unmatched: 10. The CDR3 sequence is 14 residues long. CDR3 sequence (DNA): TGTGCCAGCAGCCCGGGACAGGGGACGTATGTAGCTTTCTTT. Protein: CASSPGQGTYVAFF.

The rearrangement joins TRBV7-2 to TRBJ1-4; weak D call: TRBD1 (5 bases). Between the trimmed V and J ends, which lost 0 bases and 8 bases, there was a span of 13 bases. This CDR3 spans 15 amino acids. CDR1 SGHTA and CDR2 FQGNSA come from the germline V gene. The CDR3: CASSLAPGNWEKLFF. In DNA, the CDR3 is TGTGCCAGCAGCTTAGCCCCAGGGAATTGGGAAAAACTGTTTTTT.

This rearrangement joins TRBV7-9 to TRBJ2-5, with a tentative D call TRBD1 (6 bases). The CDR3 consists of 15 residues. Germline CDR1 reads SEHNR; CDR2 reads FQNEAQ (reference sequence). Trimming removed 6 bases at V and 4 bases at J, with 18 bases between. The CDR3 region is CASSSTGSRGETQYF. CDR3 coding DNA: TGTGCCAGCAGTTCTACAGGGTCCCGCGGAGAGACCCAGTACTTC.